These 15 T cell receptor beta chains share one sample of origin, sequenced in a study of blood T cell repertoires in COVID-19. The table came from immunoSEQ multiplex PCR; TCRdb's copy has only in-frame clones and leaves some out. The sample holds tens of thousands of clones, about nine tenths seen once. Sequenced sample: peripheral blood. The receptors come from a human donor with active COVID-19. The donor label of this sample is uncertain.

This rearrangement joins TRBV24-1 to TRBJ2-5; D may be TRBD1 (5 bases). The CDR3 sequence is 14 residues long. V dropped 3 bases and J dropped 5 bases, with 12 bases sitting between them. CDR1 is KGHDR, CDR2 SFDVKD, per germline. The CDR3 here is CATSDAQGLETQYF. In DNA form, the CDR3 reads TGTGCCACCAGTGATGCCCAGGGCCTGGAGACCCAGTACTTC.

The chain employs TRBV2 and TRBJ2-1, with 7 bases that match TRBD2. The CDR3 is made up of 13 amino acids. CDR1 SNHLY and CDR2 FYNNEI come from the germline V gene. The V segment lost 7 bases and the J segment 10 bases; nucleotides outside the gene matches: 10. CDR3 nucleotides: TGTGCCAGCATTGGGGGAGGGATTCGGGAGCAGTTCTTC. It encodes CASIGGGIREQFF.

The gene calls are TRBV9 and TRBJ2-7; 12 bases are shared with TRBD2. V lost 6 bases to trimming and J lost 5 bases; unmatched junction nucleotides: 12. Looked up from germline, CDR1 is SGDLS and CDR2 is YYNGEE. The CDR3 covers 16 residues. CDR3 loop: CASNPITSGRKDEQYF. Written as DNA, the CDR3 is TGTGCCAGCAACCCCATCACTAGCGGGAGGAAGGACGAGCAGTACTTC.

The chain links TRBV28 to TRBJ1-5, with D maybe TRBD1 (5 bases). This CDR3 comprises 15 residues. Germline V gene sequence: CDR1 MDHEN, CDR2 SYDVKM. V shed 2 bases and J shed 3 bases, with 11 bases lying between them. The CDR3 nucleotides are TGTGCCAGCAGTTTACCCGACAGCTACAATCAGCCCCAGCATTTT. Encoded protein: CASSLPDSYNQPQHF.

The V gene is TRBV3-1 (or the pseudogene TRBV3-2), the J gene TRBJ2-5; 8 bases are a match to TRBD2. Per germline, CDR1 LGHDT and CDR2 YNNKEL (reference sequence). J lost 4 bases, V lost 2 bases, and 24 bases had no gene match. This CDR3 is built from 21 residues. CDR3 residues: CASSQTDKFVAGRRLGETQYF. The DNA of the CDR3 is TGTGCCAGCAGCCAAACCGACAAATTTGTAGCGGGAAGGAGACTAGGAGAGACCCAGTACTTC.

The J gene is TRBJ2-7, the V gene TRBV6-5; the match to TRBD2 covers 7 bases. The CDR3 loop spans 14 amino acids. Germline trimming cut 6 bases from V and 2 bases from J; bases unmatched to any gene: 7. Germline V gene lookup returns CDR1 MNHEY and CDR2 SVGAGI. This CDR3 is CASSPQRGPYEQYF. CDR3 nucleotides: TGTGCCAGCAGCCCGCAGCGGGGCCCCTACGAGCAGTACTTC.

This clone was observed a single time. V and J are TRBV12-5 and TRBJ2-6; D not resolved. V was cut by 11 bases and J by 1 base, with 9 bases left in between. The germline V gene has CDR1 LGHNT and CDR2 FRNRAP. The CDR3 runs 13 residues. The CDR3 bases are TGTGCTTGCCGGTCTTCTGGGGCCAACGTCCTGACTTTC. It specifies CACRSSGANVLTF.

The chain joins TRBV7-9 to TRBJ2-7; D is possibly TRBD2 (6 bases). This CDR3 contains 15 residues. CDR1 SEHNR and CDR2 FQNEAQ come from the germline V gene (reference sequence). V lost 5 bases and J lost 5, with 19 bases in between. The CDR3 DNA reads TGTGCCAGCAGCCCAGTGGGGGAGGTGAACCACGAGCAGTACTTC. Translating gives CASSPVGEVNHEQYF.

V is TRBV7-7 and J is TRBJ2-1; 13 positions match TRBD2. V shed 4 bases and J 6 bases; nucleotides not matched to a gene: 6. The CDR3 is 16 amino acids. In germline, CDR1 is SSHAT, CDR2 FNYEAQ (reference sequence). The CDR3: CASSSSGTSGVNEQFF. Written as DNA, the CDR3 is TGTGCCAGCAGCTCCTCCGGGACTAGCGGGGTCAATGAGCAGTTCTTC.

The CDR3 DNA sequence: TGTGCCAGCGGTACAGGTCAGCCCCAGCATTTT. Amino acid sequence: CASGTGQPQHF. The genes are TRBV12-3 or TRBV12-4 and TRBJ1-5; D is possibly TRBD1 (5 bases). This CDR3 contains 11 residues. V was pared by 8 bases and J by 6 bases, with 8 bases between.

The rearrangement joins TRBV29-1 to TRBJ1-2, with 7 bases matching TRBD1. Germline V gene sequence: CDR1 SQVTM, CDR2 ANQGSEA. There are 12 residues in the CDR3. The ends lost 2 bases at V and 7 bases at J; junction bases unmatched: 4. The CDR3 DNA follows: TGCAGCGTTGAACGGACAGGCCTTGGCTACACCTTC. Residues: CSVERTGLGYTF.

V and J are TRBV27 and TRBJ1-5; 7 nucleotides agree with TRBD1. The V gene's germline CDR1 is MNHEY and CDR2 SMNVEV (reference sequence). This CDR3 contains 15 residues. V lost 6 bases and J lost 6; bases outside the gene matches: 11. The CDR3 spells CASSPTGTVAQPQHF. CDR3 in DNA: TGTGCCAGCAGCCCTACCGGGACAGTAGCTCAGCCCCAGCATTTT.

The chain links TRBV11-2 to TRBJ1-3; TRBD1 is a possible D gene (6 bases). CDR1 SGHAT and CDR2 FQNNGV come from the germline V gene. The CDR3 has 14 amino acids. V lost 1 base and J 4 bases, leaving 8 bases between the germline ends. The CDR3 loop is CASSLVQGGNTIYF. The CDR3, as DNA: TGTGCCAGCAGCTTAGTACAGGGAGGAAACACCATATATTTT.

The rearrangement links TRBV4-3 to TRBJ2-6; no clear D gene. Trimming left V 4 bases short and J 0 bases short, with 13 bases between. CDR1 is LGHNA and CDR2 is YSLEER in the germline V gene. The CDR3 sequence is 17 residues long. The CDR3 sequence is CASSPQHRVSGANVLTF. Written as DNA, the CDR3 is TGCGCCAGCAGCCCGCAACACAGAGTCTCTGGGGCCAACGTCCTGACTTTC.

The CDR3 nucleotides read TGTGCCAGCAGCCAAATGCAGGGGTCCGAGCAGTACTTC. It translates to CASSQMQGSEQYF. The rearrangement joins TRBV3-1 (or the pseudogene TRBV3-2) to TRBJ2-7; weak D call: TRBD1 (6 bases). Trimming took 2 bases from V and 6 from J, leaving 11 bases between them. Germline lookup yields CDR1 LGHDT and CDR2 YNNKEL (reference sequence). This CDR3 is built from 13 residues.